This TCR beta chain was profiled in a study of vaccination effects on CD4 cells after COVID-19. Study context: Sequencing was preceded by expansion of antigen-specific CD4+ T cells with viral peptide pools in the ViraFEST assay.

This clone was counted a few times. What it binds is unknown. Repertoires were generated with immunoSEQ multiplex PCR, while TCRdb's copy carries only in-frame clones and drops some. The sample carries roughly 40,000 clones, under 70% recorded once. With approximately 10 days of culture completed, CD4+ T cells were isolated. Participants completed two doses of the BNT162b2 or mRNA-1273 vaccine. The starting material was CD4+ T cells from PBMCs cultured without peptide, obtained after COVID-19 vaccination. This sequence was found in a human donor who received a COVID-19 vaccine.

Here the CDR3 DNA reads TGCGCCAGCAGCGTGGGACCTCCCCGAGATAATTCACCCCTCCACTTT. Its protein product is CASSVGPPRDNSPLHF. V usage is TRBV5-1 and J usage is TRBJ1-6; D perhaps matches TRBD1 (5 bases). The CDR3 is 16 residues long. V shed 4 bases and J shed 5 bases, with 16 bases lying between them. Germline V gene data show CDR1 as SGHRS and CDR2 as YFSETQ.